Described below is a single TCR beta chain sequence and its context. The source of the sample is a study of blood T cell repertoires in COVID-19. Overall study: Sites in the United States, Italy and Spain provided acute and convalescent COVID-19 samples. In each case, the material was cDNA or gDNA derived from T cells, B-cell-depleted T cells, or PBMCs.

The V gene lost 5 bases and the J gene lost 11 bases, with 15 bases spanning the gap. The length of the CDR3 is 12 residues. CDR1 is MDHEN and CDR2 is SYDVKM in the germline V gene. Original handling: Researchers report that nucleated cell counts were estimated from reference gene primer amplification. This table comes from immunoSEQ multiplex PCR, and its TCRdb copy is limited to in-frame clones, with some not included. From that table come the V and J calls and clone size; the DNA was used to work out D and trimming. This table holds 200,000 to 300,000 clones, 85% found once. The gene calls are TRBV28 and TRBJ1-1; the D gene is possibly TRBD1 (5 bases). The sequence was obtained from a woman between 55 and 75 years old with active or convalescent COVID-19. The sample was peripheral blood. This chain's CDR3 is CASSLIRVGAFF. CDR3 bases: TGTGCCAGCAGTCTTATCAGGGTCGGGGCTTTCTTT.